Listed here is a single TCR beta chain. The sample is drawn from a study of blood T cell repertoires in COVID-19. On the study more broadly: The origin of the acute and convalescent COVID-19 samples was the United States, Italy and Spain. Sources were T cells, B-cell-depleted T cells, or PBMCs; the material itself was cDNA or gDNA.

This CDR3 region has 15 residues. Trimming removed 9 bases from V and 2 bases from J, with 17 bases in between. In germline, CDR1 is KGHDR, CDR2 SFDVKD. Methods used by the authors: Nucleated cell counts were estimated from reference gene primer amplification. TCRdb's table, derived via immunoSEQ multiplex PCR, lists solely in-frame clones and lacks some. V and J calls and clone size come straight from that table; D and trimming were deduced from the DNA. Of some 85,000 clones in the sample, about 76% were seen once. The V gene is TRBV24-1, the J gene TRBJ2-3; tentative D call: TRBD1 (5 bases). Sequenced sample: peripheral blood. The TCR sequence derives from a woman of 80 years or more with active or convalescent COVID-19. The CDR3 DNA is TGTGCCACCTCGGCAGGGCACACACACACAGATACGCAGTATTTT. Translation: CATSAGHTHTDTQYF.